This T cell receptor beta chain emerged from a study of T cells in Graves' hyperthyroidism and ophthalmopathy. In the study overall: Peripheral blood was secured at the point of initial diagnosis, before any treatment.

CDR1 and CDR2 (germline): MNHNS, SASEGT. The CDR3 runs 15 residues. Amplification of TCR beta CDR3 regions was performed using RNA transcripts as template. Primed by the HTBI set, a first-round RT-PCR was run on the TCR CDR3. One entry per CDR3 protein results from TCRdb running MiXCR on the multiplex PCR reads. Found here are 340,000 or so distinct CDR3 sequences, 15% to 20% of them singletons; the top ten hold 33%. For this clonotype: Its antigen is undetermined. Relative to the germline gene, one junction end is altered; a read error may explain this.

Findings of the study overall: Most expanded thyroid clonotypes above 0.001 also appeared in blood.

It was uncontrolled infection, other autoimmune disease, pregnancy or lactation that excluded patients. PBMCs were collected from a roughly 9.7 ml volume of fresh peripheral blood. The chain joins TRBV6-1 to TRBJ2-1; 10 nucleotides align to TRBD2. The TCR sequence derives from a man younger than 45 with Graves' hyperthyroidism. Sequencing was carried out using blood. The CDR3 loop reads CASRTTSGPYYEQFF. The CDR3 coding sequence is TGTGCCAGCAGGACGACTAGCGGGCCCTACTATGAGCAGTTCTTC.